A selection of T cell receptor beta chains follows, all from one sample in a study of identical twins. Each CDR3 protein is one row after TCRdb ran MiXCR on the 5' RACE reads. In the table there are about 790,000 distinct CDR3 sequences, over 15% of which are singletons. This sample also appeared in a second study, on T cells expressing NK-cell markers.

The sample comprised PBMCs. These receptors originate from a woman between 18 and 29 years old in good health. Both conserved end residues are part of each CDR3. The D gene is left open where the match is weak. A row's size may be missing; if present it is once, few, many or a size class.

v_call: TRBV10-3
j_call: TRBJ2-3
clone_size: -
d_call: TRBD1
cdr3_aa: CAISESRGGPDTQYF
cdr3_nt: TGTGCCATCAGTGAGTCGAGAGGGGGCCCTGATACGCAGTATTTT

v_call: TRBV6-5
j_call: TRBJ2-5
clone_size: -
d_call: -
cdr3_aa: CASSYPGHQETQYF
cdr3_nt: TGTGCCAGCAGTTACCCGGGACACCAAGAGACCCAGTACTTC

v_call: TRBV5-1
j_call: TRBJ2-3
clone_size: -
d_call: TRBD1
cdr3_aa: CASTPGQGTDTQYF
cdr3_nt: TGCGCCAGTACCCCGGGACAGGGCACAGATACGCAGTATTTT

v_call: TRBV15
j_call: TRBJ2-1
clone_size: -
d_call: TRBD2
cdr3_aa: CATSRGSASGLEQFF
cdr3_nt: TGTGCCACCAGCAGAGGATCCGCATCGGGACTAGAGCAGTTCTTC

v_call: TRBV29-1
j_call: TRBJ2-2
clone_size: -
d_call: -
cdr3_aa: CSVEGWTNTGELFF
cdr3_nt: TGCAGCGTTGAGGGTTGGACGAACACCGGGGAGCTGTTTTTT

v_call: TRBV6-1
j_call: TRBJ1-6
clone_size: -
d_call: -
cdr3_aa: CASGGRFDGSPLHF
cdr3_nt: TGTGCCAGCGGGGGCAGGTTCGACGGTTCACCCCTCCACTTT

v_call: TRBV3-1
j_call: TRBJ2-5
clone_size: few
d_call: TRBD2
cdr3_aa: CASSQALSRGPSGVPRETQYF
cdr3_nt: TGTGCCAGCAGCCAAGCCCTTTCTAGGGGCCCTAGCGGGGTCCCAAGGGAGACCCAGTACTTC

v_call: TRBV10-3
j_call: TRBJ1-1
clone_size: few
d_call: -
cdr3_aa: CAISEGSNTEAFF
cdr3_nt: TGTGCCATCAGTGAGGGTAGCAACACTGAAGCTTTCTTT

v_call: TRBV10-2
j_call: TRBJ1-1
clone_size: many
d_call: -
cdr3_aa: CASSEAPGFMNTEAFF
cdr3_nt: TGCGCCAGCAGTGAGGCCCCCGGGTTCATGAACACTGAAGCTTTCTTT

v_call: TRBV4-1
j_call: TRBJ2-5
clone_size: -
d_call: -
cdr3_aa: CASSQRITQGTQYF
cdr3_nt: TGCGCCAGCAGCCAAAGGATTACCCAGGGGACCCAGTACTTC

v_call: TRBV5-1
j_call: TRBJ2-7
clone_size: -
d_call: -
cdr3_aa: CASSWGTSRAYEQYF
cdr3_nt: TGCGCCAGCAGCTGGGGTACTAGCAGGGCCTACGAGCAGTACTTC

v_call: TRBV18
j_call: TRBJ1-1
clone_size: -
d_call: TRBD1
cdr3_aa: CASSPPTIGTGGKGEAFF
cdr3_nt: TGTGCCAGCTCACCACCGACTATCGGGACAGGGGGAAAGGGTGAAGCTTTCTTT

v_call: TRBV2
j_call: TRBJ1-1
clone_size: once
d_call: TRBD1
cdr3_aa: CASSAWDRMETEAFF
cdr3_nt: TGTGCCAGCAGTGCGTGGGACAGGATGGAAACTGAAGCTTTCTTT

v_call: TRBV25-1
j_call: TRBJ2-3
clone_size: few
d_call: -
cdr3_aa: CASSEPGGTDTQYF
cdr3_nt: TGTGCCAGCAGTGAACCGGGGGGCACAGATACGCAGTATTTT

v_call: TRBV9
j_call: TRBJ2-3
clone_size: -
d_call: TRBD2
cdr3_aa: CASSVSGGNTDTQYF
cdr3_nt: TGTGCCAGCAGCGTAAGCGGGGGTAACACAGATACGCAGTATTTT

v_call: TRBV12-3/TRBV12-4
j_call: TRBJ2-7
clone_size: -
d_call: TRBD2
cdr3_aa: CASSWGAGAYEQYF
cdr3_nt: TGTGCCAGCAGTTGGGGAGCGGGAGCCTACGAGCAGTACTTC

v_call: TRBV10-3
j_call: TRBJ2-1
clone_size: few
d_call: -
cdr3_aa: CAIGRASEQFF
cdr3_nt: TGTGCCATCGGGCGAGCGAGTGAGCAGTTCTTC

v_call: TRBV6-2/TRBV6-3
j_call: TRBJ1-1
clone_size: -
d_call: -
cdr3_aa: CASSYMVSGFGGAQLTEAFF
cdr3_nt: TGTGCCAGCAGTTACATGGTTTCGGGGTTCGGGGGGGCGCAATTGACTGAAGCTTTCTTT

v_call: TRBV6-4
j_call: TRBJ2-7
clone_size: few
d_call: TRBD2
cdr3_aa: CASRARRTGLAAESGSYEQYF
cdr3_nt: TGTGCCAGCAGAGCTCGACGAACGGGACTAGCGGCGGAGAGCGGCTCCTACGAGCAGTACTTC

v_call: TRBV18
j_call: TRBJ1-1
clone_size: -
d_call: -
cdr3_aa: CASSPGLPEAFF
cdr3_nt: TGTGCCAGCTCACCAGGGCTCCCTGAAGCTTTCTTT

v_call: TRBV20-1
j_call: TRBJ2-7
clone_size: few
d_call: -
cdr3_aa: CSAPGRAYEQYF
cdr3_nt: TGCAGTGCGCCTGGAAGGGCCTACGAGCAGTACTTC

v_call: TRBV2
j_call: TRBJ2-4
clone_size: few
d_call: TRBD2
cdr3_aa: CASSDLAGGPKNIQYF
cdr3_nt: TGTGCCAGCAGTGATCTAGCGGGAGGGCCCAAAAACATTCAGTACTTC

v_call: TRBV6-5
j_call: TRBJ2-2
clone_size: many
d_call: -
cdr3_aa: CASSFLTGELFF
cdr3_nt: TGTGCCAGCAGTTTTCTCACCGGGGAGCTGTTTTTT

v_call: TRBV6-2/TRBV6-3
j_call: TRBJ1-2
clone_size: -
d_call: TRBD1
cdr3_aa: CASSGRDRDRGYGYTF
cdr3_nt: TGTGCCAGCAGTGGACGAGACCGGGACAGGGGCTATGGCTACACCTTC

v_call: TRBV7-7
j_call: TRBJ2-5
clone_size: -
d_call: -
cdr3_aa: CASSLVGGTQETQYF
cdr3_nt: TGTGCTAGCAGCTTAGTCGGCGGGACTCAAGAGACCCAGTACTTC

v_call: TRBV7-2
j_call: TRBJ2-7
clone_size: -
d_call: -
cdr3_aa: CASSLLPGTYEQYF
cdr3_nt: TGTGCCAGCAGCTTACTTCCGGGGACCTACGAGCAGTACTTC

v_call: TRBV10-3
j_call: TRBJ2-3
clone_size: few
d_call: TRBD1
cdr3_aa: CAIRASPGTGPDTQYF
cdr3_nt: TGTGCCATCAGAGCCAGTCCCGGGACAGGGCCAGATACGCAGTATTTT

v_call: TRBV27
j_call: TRBJ2-2
clone_size: -
d_call: -
cdr3_aa: CATAGLAAITGELFF
cdr3_nt: TGTGCCACGGCGGGGCTTGCGGCCATCACCGGGGAGCTGTTTTTT

v_call: TRBV13
j_call: TRBJ2-3
clone_size: many
d_call: TRBD2
cdr3_aa: CASSPGLAGGDTQYF
cdr3_nt: TGTGCCAGCAGCCCGGGACTAGCGGGGGGAGATACGCAGTATTTT

v_call: TRBV7-8
j_call: TRBJ2-5
clone_size: -
d_call: -
cdr3_aa: CASSPLVGVQETQYF
cdr3_nt: TGTGCCAGCAGCCCACTAGTTGGAGTCCAAGAGACCCAGTACTTC

v_call: TRBV20-1
j_call: TRBJ2-7
clone_size: -
d_call: TRBD2
cdr3_aa: CSAELSGGHYEQYF
cdr3_nt: TGCAGTGCTGAACTTAGCGGGGGGCATTACGAGCAGTACTTC

v_call: TRBV12-3/TRBV12-4
j_call: TRBJ2-1
clone_size: -
d_call: TRBD2
cdr3_aa: CASSPGTSGGFISYNEQFF
cdr3_nt: TGTGCCAGCAGTCCCGGGACTAGCGGGGGGTTTATCTCCTACAATGAGCAGTTCTTC

v_call: TRBV12-3/TRBV12-4
j_call: TRBJ2-1
clone_size: few
d_call: TRBD2
cdr3_aa: CASSGLANEQFF
cdr3_nt: TGTGCCAGCAGCGGACTAGCTAACGAGCAGTTCTTC

v_call: TRBV4-3
j_call: TRBJ1-2
clone_size: few
d_call: TRBD1
cdr3_aa: CASSRLGTGGDLGYTF
cdr3_nt: TGCGCCAGCAGCCGGCTTGGGACAGGGGGCGATCTGGGCTACACCTTC

v_call: TRBV3-1
j_call: TRBJ1-1
clone_size: -
d_call: -
cdr3_aa: CASSSPRGGVMNTEAFF
cdr3_nt: TGTGCCAGCAGCTCGCCCAGGGGAGGGGTGATGAACACTGAAGCTTTCTTT

v_call: TRBV7-2
j_call: TRBJ1-1
clone_size: many
d_call: -
cdr3_aa: CASSLVRGEGTEAFF
cdr3_nt: TGTGCCAGCAGCTTAGTCCGCGGGGAGGGCACTGAAGCTTTCTTT

v_call: TRBV6-2/TRBV6-3
j_call: TRBJ2-7
clone_size: -
d_call: -
cdr3_aa: CASTRRDEQYF
cdr3_nt: TGTGCCAGCACCCGACGGGACGAGCAGTACTTC

v_call: TRBV20-1
j_call: TRBJ1-3
clone_size: few
d_call: -
cdr3_aa: CSAPTGHSGNTIYF
cdr3_nt: TGCAGTGCTCCGACAGGACACTCTGGAAACACCATATATTTT

v_call: TRBV14
j_call: TRBJ1-5
clone_size: -
d_call: -
cdr3_aa: CASSQAVFQPQHF
cdr3_nt: TGTGCCAGCAGCCAAGCGGTGTTCCAGCCCCAGCATTTT

v_call: TRBV7-2
j_call: TRBJ2-3
clone_size: -
d_call: -
cdr3_aa: CASSVEWLVDTQYF
cdr3_nt: TGTGCCAGCAGCGTTGAGTGGCTAGTAGATACGCAGTATTTT

v_call: TRBV5-1
j_call: TRBJ2-1
clone_size: -
d_call: -
cdr3_aa: CASSFRENEQFF
cdr3_nt: TGCGCCAGCAGCTTTCGAGAGAATGAGCAGTTCTTC

v_call: TRBV4-1
j_call: TRBJ2-1
clone_size: -
d_call: TRBD2
cdr3_aa: CASSQAGTRVFYNEQFF
cdr3_nt: TGCGCCAGCAGCCAAGCCGGGACTAGGGTGTTCTACAATGAGCAGTTCTTC

v_call: TRBV7-9
j_call: TRBJ2-1
clone_size: -
d_call: TRBD2
cdr3_aa: CASSQLSGGAYEQFF
cdr3_nt: TGTGCCAGCAGCCAACTTAGCGGGGGGGCATATGAGCAGTTCTTC

v_call: TRBV15
j_call: TRBJ2-5
clone_size: few
d_call: -
cdr3_aa: CATSRDTGSGTQYF
cdr3_nt: TGTGCCACCAGCAGAGATACGGGGAGCGGGACCCAGTACTTC

v_call: TRBV20-1
j_call: TRBJ2-7
clone_size: many
d_call: -
cdr3_aa: CSARDVTRMESYEQYF
cdr3_nt: TGCAGTGCTAGAGATGTCACGAGAATGGAGTCCTACGAGCAGTACTTC

v_call: TRBV20-1
j_call: TRBJ2-1
clone_size: few
d_call: -
cdr3_aa: CSFPRLREKLNEQFF
cdr3_nt: TGCAGTTTTCCTCGGTTGAGAGAAAAGTTAAATGAGCAGTTCTTC

v_call: TRBV12-3/TRBV12-4
j_call: TRBJ2-5
clone_size: few
d_call: -
cdr3_aa: CASSSFGQISETQYF
cdr3_nt: TGTGCCAGCAGTTCCTTTGGACAGATCTCCGAGACCCAGTACTTC

v_call: TRBV12-3/TRBV12-4
j_call: TRBJ1-2
clone_size: -
d_call: TRBD1
cdr3_aa: CASRSRDSAYGYTF
cdr3_nt: TGTGCCAGCAGGTCCCGGGACAGCGCCTATGGCTACACCTTC

v_call: TRBV4-3
j_call: TRBJ2-7
clone_size: -
d_call: -
cdr3_aa: CASSQDRGRSYEQYF
cdr3_nt: TGCGCCAGCAGCCAAGACCGCGGCAGATCTTACGAGCAGTACTTC

v_call: TRBV7-6
j_call: TRBJ1-2
clone_size: -
d_call: -
cdr3_aa: CASGPTGKGYGYTF
cdr3_nt: TGTGCCAGCGGCCCTACAGGGAAAGGCTATGGCTACACCTTC